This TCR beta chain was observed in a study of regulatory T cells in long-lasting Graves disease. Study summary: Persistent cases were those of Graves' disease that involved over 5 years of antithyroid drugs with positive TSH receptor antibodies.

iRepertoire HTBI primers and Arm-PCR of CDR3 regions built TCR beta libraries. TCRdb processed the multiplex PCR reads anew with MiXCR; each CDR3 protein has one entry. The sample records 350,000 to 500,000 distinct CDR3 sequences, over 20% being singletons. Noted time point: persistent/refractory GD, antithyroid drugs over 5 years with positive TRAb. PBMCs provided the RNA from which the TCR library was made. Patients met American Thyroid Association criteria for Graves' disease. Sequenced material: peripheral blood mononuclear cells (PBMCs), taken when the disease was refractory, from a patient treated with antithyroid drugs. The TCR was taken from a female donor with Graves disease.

In DNA, the CDR3 is TGCGCCAGCAGCCAAGAAGAGGGACAGGGAGAAGAAAAACTGTTTTTT. It encodes CASSQEEGQGEEKLFF. V and J are TRBV4-1 and TRBJ1-4; 9 bases are shared with TRBD1. Germline CDR1 and CDR2: MGHRA and YSYEKL. Trimming removed 0 bases from V and 8 bases from J; junction bases left unmatched: 7. The length of the CDR3 is 16 residues.